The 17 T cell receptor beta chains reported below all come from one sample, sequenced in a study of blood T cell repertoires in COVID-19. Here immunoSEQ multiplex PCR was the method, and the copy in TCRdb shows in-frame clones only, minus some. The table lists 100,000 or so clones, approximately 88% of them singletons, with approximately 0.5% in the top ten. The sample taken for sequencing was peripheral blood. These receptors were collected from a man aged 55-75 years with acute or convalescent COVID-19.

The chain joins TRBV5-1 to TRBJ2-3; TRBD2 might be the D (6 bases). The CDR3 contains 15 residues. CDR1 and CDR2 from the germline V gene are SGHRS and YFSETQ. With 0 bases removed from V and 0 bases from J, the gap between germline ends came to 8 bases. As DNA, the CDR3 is TGCGCCAGCAGCTTGGCGGGGACTAGCACAGATACGCAGTATTTT. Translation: CASSLAGTSTDTQYF.

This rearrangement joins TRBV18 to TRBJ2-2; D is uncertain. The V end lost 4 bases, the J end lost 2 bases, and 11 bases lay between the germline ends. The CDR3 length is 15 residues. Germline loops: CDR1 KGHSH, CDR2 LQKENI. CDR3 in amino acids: CASSRGQKNTGELFF. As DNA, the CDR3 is TGTGCCAGCTCACGAGGCCAGAAAAACACCGGGGAGCTGTTTTTT.

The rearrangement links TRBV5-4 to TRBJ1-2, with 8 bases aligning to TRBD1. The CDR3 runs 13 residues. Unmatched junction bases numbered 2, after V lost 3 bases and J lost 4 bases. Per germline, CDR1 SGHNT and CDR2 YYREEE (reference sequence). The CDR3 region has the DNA TGTGCCAGCAGCTCAGGGGGCTCCTATGGCTACACCTTC. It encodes CASSSGGSYGYTF.

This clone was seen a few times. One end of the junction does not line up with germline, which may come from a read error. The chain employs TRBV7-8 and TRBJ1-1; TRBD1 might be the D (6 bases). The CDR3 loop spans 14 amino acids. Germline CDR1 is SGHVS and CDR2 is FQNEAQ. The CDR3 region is CASSLGGVGTEAFF. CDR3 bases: TGTGCCAGCAGTTTAGGGGGGGTAGGCACTGAAGCTTTCTTT.

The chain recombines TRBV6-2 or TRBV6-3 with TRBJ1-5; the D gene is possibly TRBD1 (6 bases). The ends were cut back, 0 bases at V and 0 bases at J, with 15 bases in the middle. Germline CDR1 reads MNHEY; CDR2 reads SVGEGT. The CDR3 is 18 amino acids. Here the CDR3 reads CASSYSRTDGYSNQPQHF. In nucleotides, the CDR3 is TGTGCCAGCAGTTACTCGAGGACAGACGGCTATAGCAATCAGCCCCAGCATTTT.

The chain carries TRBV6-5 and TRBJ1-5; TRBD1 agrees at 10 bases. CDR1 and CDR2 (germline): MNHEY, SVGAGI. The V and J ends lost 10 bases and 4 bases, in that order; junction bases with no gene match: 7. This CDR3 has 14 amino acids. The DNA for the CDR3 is TGTGCCACTGCGTGGGACAGGGGTAATCAGCCCCAGCATTTT. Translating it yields CATAWDRGNQPQHF.

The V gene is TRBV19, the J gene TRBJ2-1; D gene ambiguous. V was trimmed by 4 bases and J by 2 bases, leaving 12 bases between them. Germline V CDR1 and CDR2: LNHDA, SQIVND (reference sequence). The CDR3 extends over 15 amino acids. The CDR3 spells CASSTGLYPYNEQFF. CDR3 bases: TGTGCCAGTAGTACCGGTCTTTATCCCTACAATGAGCAGTTCTTC.

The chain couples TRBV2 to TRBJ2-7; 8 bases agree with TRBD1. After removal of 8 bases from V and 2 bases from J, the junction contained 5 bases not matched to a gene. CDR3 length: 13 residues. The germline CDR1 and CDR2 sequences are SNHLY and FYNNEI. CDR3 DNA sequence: TGTGCCAGCGGAGGACAGGGACCCTACGAGCAGTACTTC. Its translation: CASGGQGPYEQYF.

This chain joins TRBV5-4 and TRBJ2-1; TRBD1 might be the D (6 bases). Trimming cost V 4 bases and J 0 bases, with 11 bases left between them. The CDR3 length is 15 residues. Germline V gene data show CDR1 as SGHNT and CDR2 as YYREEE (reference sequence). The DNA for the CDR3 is TGTGCCAGCAGCCAGGGGTCTAGCTCCTACAATGAGCAGTTCTTC. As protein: CASSQGSSSYNEQFF.

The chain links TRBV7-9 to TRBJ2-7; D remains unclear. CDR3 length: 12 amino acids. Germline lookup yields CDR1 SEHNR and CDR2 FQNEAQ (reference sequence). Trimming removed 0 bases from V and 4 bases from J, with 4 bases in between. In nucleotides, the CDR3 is TGTGCCAGCAGCTTAGCCACTTACGAGCAGTACTTC. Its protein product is CASSLATYEQYF. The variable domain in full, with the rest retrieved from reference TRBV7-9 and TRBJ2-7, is DTGVSQNPRHKITKRGQNVTFRCDPISEHNRLYWYRQTLGQGPEFLTYFQNEAQLEKSRLLSDRFSAERPKGSFSTLEIQRTEQGDSAMYLCASSLATYEQYFGPGTRLTVT.

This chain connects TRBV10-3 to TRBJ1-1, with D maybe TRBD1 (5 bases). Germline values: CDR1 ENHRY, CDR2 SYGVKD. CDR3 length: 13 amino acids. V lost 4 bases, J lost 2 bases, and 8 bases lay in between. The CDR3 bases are TGTGCCATCAGTGTGGGGGGAAACACTGAAGCTTTCTTT. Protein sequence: CAISVGGNTEAFF.

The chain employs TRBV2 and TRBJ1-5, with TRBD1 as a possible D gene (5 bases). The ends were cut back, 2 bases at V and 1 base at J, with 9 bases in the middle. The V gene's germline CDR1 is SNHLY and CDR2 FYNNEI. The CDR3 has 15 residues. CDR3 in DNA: TGTGCCAGCAGTGAATCTAGGGGAAGCAATCAGCCCCAGCATTTT. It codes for CASSESRGSNQPQHF.

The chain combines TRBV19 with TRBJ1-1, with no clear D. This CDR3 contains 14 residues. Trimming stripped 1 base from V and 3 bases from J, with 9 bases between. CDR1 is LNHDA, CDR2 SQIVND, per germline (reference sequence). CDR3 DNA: TGTGCCAGTAGTATAGGACAAATCTACACTGAAGCTTTCTTT. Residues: CASSIGQIYTEAFF.

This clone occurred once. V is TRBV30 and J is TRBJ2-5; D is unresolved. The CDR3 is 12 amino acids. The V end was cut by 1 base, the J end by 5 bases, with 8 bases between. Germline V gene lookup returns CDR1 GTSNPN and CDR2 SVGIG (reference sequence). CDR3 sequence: CAWSGSGETQYF. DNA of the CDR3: TGTGCCTGGAGTGGGAGTGGGGAGACCCAGTACTTC.

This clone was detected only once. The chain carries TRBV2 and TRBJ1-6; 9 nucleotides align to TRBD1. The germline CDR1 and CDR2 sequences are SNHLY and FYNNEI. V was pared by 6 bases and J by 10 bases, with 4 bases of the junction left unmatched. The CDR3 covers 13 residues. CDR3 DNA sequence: TGTGCCAGCAGGGGGACAGGGCAATCACCCCTCCACTTT. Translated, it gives CASRGTGQSPLHF.

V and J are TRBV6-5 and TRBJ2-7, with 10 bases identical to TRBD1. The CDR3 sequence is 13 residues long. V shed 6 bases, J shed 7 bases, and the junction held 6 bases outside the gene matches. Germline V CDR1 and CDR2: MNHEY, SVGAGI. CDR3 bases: TGTGCCAGCAGCGACGGACAGGGGGGTGAGCAGTACTTC. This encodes CASSDGQGGEQYF.

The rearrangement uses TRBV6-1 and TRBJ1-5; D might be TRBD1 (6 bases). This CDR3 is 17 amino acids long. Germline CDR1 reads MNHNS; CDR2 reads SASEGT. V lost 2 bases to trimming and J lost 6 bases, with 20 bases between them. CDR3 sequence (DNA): TGTGCCAGCAGTGAATGGAGTTTAGGGGGGGCAAGTCAGCCCCAGCATTTT. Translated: CASSEWSLGGASQPQHF.